This T cell receptor (beta chain) emerged from a study of regulatory T cells in long-lasting Graves disease. The CDR3 contains 15 residues. The V gene lost 4 bases and the J gene lost 0 bases, with 10 bases spanning the gap. CDR1 is MNHEY and CDR2 is SMNVEV in the germline V gene (reference sequence). Sequencing libraries for TCR beta were prepared with iRepertoire HTBI primers and Arm-PCR of CDR3 regions. MiXCR was run by TCRdb on the multiplex PCR reads, yielding one entry per CDR3 protein. In the table there are almost 350,000 distinct CDR3 sequences, 20% of which are singletons. Noted time point: persistent/refractory GD, antithyroid drugs over 5 years with positive TRAb. From RNA extracted from PBMCs, the TCR library was made.

The receptor comes from a female donor with Graves disease. The sample was peripheral blood mononuclear cells (PBMCs), taken when the disease was refractory, from a patient treated with antithyroid drugs. The rearrangement joins TRBV27 to TRBJ1-3; D call uncertain. The CDR3, as DNA: TGTGCCAGCAGTTCAACCGTGAACTCTGGAAACACCATATATTTT. This encodes CASSSTVNSGNTIYF.